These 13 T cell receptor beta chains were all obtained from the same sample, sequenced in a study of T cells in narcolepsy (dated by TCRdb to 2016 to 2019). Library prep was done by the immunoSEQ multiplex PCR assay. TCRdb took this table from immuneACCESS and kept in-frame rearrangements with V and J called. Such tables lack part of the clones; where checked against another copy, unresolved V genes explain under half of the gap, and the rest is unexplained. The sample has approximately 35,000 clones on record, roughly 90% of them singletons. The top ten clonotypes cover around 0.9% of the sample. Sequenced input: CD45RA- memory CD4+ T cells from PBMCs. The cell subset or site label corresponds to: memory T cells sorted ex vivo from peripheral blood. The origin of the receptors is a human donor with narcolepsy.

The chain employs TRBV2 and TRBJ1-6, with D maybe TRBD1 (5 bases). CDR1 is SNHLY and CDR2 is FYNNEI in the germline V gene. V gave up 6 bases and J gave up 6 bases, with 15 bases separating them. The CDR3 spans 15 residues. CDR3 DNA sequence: TGTGCCAGCAGAGCGGGGCCCGTGCCTAATTCACCCCTCCACTTT. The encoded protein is CASRAGPVPNSPLHF.

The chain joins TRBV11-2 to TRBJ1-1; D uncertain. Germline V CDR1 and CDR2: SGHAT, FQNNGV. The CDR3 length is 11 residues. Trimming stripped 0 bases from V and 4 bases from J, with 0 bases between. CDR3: CASSLDTEAFF. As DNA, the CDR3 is TGTGCCAGCAGCTTAGACACTGAAGCTTTCTTT.

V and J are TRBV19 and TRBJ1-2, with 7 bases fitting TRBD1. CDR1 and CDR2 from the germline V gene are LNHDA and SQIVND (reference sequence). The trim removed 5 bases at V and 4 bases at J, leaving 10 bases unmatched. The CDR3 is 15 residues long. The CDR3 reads CASSLRQGTSYGYTF. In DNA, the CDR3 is TGTGCCAGTAGTCTAAGACAGGGAACGAGCTATGGCTACACCTTC. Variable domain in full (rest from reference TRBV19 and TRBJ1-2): DGGITQSPKYLFRKEGQNVTLSCEQNLNHDAMYWYRQDPGQGLRLIYYSQIVNDFQKGDIAEGYSVSREKKESFPLTVTSAQKNPTAFYLCASSLRQGTSYGYTFGSGTRLTVV.

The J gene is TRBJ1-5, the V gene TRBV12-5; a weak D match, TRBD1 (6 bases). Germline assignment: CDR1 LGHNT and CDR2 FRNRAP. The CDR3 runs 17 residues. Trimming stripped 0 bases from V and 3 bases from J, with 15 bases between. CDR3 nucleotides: TGTGCTAGTGGTTTGGTACACGGGGGCCACGTCAATCAGCCCCAGCATTTT. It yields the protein CASGLVHGGHVNQPQHF.

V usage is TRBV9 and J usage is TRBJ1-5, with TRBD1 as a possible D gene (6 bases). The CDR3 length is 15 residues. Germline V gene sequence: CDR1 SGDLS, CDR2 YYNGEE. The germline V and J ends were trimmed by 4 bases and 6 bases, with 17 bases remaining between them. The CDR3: CASSLGAGEGQPQHF. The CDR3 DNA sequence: TGTGCCAGCAGCCTCGGGGCAGGGGAAGGTCAGCCCCAGCATTTT.

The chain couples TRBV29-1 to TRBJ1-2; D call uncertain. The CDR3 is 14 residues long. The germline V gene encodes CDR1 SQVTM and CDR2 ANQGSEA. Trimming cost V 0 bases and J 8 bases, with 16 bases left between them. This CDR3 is CSVEDLTGSDGYTF. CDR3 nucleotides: TGCAGCGTTGAAGATCTTACCGGGTCCGACGGCTACACCTTC.

The CDR3 DNA reads as TGTGCCAGCAGCTCAAATTCAGGGCGCTCTGGAAACACCATATATTTT. Amino acids: CASSSNSGRSGNTIYF. V gene TRBV5-5 combines with J gene TRBJ1-3, with a possible D match to TRBD1 (5 bases). This CDR3 is built from 16 residues. Germline loops: CDR1 SGHKS, CDR2 YYEKEE (reference sequence). Trimming took 3 bases from V and 0 from J, leaving 13 bases between them.

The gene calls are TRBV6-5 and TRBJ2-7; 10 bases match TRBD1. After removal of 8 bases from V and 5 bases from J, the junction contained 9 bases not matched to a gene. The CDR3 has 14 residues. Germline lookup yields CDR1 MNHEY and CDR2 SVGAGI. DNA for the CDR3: TGTGCCAGCGACCGCAGACAGGGGGCCCACGAGCAGTACTTC. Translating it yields CASDRRQGAHEQYF.

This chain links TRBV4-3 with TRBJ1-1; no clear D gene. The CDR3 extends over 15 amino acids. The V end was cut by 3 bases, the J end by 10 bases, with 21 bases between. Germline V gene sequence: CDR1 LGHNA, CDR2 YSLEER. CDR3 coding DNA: TGCGCCAGCAGCCAGGATTCAACCAGACCGCTCCTAGCTTTCTTT. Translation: CASSQDSTRPLLAFF.

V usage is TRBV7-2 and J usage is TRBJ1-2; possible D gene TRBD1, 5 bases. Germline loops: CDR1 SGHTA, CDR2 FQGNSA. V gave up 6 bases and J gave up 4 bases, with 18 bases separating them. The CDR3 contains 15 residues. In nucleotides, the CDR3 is TGTGCCAGCAGTCCCCCCGGGTCAGGGAGCTATGGCTACACCTTC. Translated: CASSPPGSGSYGYTF.

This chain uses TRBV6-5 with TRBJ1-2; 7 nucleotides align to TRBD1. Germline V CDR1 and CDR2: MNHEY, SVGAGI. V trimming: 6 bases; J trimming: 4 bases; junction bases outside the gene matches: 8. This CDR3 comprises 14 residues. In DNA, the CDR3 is TGTGCCAGCAGACGACAGGGTAATGGCTATGGCTACACCTTC. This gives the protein CASRRQGNGYGYTF.

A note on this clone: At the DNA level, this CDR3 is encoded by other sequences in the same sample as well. CDR3 in DNA: TGTGCCTGGAGTGTAAGGGACAGGGGCATCTACGAGCAGTACTTC. As protein: CAWSVRDRGIYEQYF. The genes are TRBV30 and TRBJ2-7, with 10 bases that match TRBD1. CDR3 length: 15 amino acids. The junction had 5 bases not matched to a gene; V was cut back by 0 bases and J by 3 bases. CDR1 and CDR2 from the germline V gene are GTSNPN and SVGIG (reference sequence).

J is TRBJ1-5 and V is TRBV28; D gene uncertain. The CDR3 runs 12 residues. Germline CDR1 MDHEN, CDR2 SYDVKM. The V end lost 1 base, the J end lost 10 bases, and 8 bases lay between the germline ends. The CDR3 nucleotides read TGTGCCAGCAGTTTATACACGCAACCCCAGCATTTT. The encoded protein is CASSLYTQPQHF.